The rows below give T cell receptor beta chains drawn from one sample of a study. One entry per CDR3 protein, called by TCRdb with MiXCR from the RT-PCR reads. The table lists about 700,000 distinct CDR3 sequences, approximately 14% of them singletons. The sequenced sample consisted of memory CD4+ T cells from blood. The receptors derive from a female donor in good health, serving as a healthy control. CDR3s include the opening cysteine and the closing phenylalanine or tryptophan. The order of the fields is clone size, D gene, V gene, J gene, CDR3 protein, CDR3 DNA. D genes are given only for firm matches. Clone size is not always given. Where it is, it says once, few, many or a class for expanded clones.

clone_size: .; d_call: .; v_call: TRBV20-1; j_call: TRBJ2-3; cdr3_aa: CSAPGSQTYTQYF; cdr3_nt: TGCAGTGCCCCCGGATCCCAGACTTATACGCAGTATTTT
clone_size: many; d_call: .; v_call: TRBV7-2; j_call: TRBJ2-3; cdr3_aa: CASSPPLYTDTQYF; cdr3_nt: TGTGCCAGCAGCCCACCCTTATACACAGATACGCAGTATTTT
clone_size: few; d_call: .; v_call: TRBV12-3/TRBV12-4; j_call: TRBJ1-1; cdr3_aa: CASSLRSGNTEAFF; cdr3_nt: TGTGCCAGCAGTTTAAGATCGGGGAACACTGAAGCTTTCTTT
clone_size: many; d_call: .; v_call: TRBV20-1; j_call: TRBJ1-2; cdr3_aa: CSARGRATNYGYTF; cdr3_nt: TGCAGTGCTAGAGGGCGAGCCACAAACTATGGCTACACCTTC
clone_size: .; d_call: TRBD2; v_call: TRBV12-3/TRBV12-4; j_call: TRBJ2-1; cdr3_aa: CASSSVAGGSPPEQFF; cdr3_nt: TGTGCCAGCAGTTCAGTAGCGGGAGGGAGTCCTCCCGAGCAGTTCTTC
clone_size: few; d_call: TRBD1; v_call: TRBV20-1; j_call: TRBJ1-1; cdr3_aa: CSAKQGADTEAFF; cdr3_nt: TGCAGTGCGAAACAGGGGGCTGACACTGAAGCTTTCTTT
clone_size: .; d_call: .; v_call: TRBV12-3/TRBV12-4; j_call: TRBJ1-5; cdr3_aa: CASSLGQGRWEPQHF; cdr3_nt: TGTGCCAGCAGTTTAGGGCAGGGCCGGTGGGAGCCCCAGCATTTT
clone_size: .; d_call: .; v_call: TRBV5-1; j_call: TRBJ2-7; cdr3_aa: CASSRTTGPQYF; cdr3_nt: TGCGCCAGCAGCCGCACAACGGGACCGCAGTACTTC
clone_size: many; d_call: TRBD2; v_call: TRBV4-2; j_call: TRBJ2-1; cdr3_aa: CASSQEVTSGTQFF; cdr3_nt: TGTGCCAGCAGCCAAGAAGTGACTAGCGGGACCCAGTTCTTC
clone_size: .; d_call: .; v_call: TRBV27; j_call: TRBJ1-5; cdr3_aa: CASSFNRAGRRQPQHF; cdr3_nt: TGTGCCAGCAGTTTTAACCGGGCGGGGAGGCGTCAGCCCCAGCATTTT
clone_size: few; d_call: TRBD1; v_call: TRBV20-1; j_call: TRBJ2-7; cdr3_aa: CSARKTGVTWEQYF; cdr3_nt: TGCAGTGCTAGGAAGACAGGGGTCACCTGGGAGCAGTACTTC
clone_size: few; d_call: TRBD2; v_call: TRBV6-1; j_call: TRBJ2-7; cdr3_aa: CASTGTSGPYEQYF; cdr3_nt: TGTGCCAGCACCGGGACTAGCGGTCCCTACGAGCAGTACTTC
clone_size: many; d_call: .; v_call: TRBV15; j_call: TRBJ2-7; cdr3_aa: CATSRDSGIYEQYF; cdr3_nt: TGTGCCACCAGCAGAGATTCAGGGATCTACGAGCAGTACTTC
clone_size: many; d_call: .; v_call: TRBV6-5; j_call: TRBJ2-2; cdr3_aa: CASSSPKAGELFF; cdr3_nt: TGTGCCAGCAGCTCTCCCAAGGCCGGGGAGCTGTTTTTT
clone_size: few; d_call: TRBD1; v_call: TRBV6-6; j_call: TRBJ2-2; cdr3_aa: CASVRDGTGSLTGELFF; cdr3_nt: TGTGCCAGCGTGCGGGATGGGACAGGGTCACTTACCGGGGAGCTGTTTTTT
clone_size: .; d_call: TRBD1; v_call: TRBV18; j_call: TRBJ1-4; cdr3_aa: CASSPGQGIEKLFF; cdr3_nt: TGTGCCAGCTCACCGGGACAGGGGATCGAAAAACTGTTTTTT
clone_size: .; d_call: .; v_call: TRBV7-2; j_call: TRBJ2-2; cdr3_aa: CASSVGPSDTGELFF; cdr3_nt: TGTGCCAGCAGCGTAGGACCGAGTGACACCGGGGAGCTGTTTTTT
clone_size: few; d_call: .; v_call: TRBV10-3; j_call: TRBJ1-2; cdr3_aa: CAISERVGNYGYTF; cdr3_nt: TGTGCCATCAGTGAACGGGTTGGAAACTATGGCTACACCTTC
clone_size: .; d_call: .; v_call: TRBV4-2; j_call: TRBJ2-3; cdr3_aa: CASSQKRDNTDTQYF; cdr3_nt: TGTGCCAGCAGCCAAAAGCGAGACAACACAGATACGCAGTATTTT
clone_size: .; d_call: TRBD1; v_call: TRBV9; j_call: TRBJ2-2; cdr3_aa: CASSRETGEVRELFF; cdr3_nt: TGTGCCAGCAGCAGAGAGACAGGGGAAGTACGGGAGCTGTTTTTT
clone_size: many; d_call: TRBD1; v_call: TRBV11-2; j_call: TRBJ2-1; cdr3_aa: CASSLGQGRFNEQFF; cdr3_nt: TGTGCCAGCAGTTTGGGACAGGGCCGATTCAATGAGCAGTTCTTC
clone_size: many; d_call: .; v_call: TRBV4-2; j_call: TRBJ1-6; cdr3_aa: CASSRGGGSRNSPLHF; cdr3_nt: TGTGCCAGCAGCCGGGGTGGGGGATCCCGGAATTCACCCCTCCACTTT
clone_size: many; d_call: .; v_call: TRBV27; j_call: TRBJ2-7; cdr3_aa: CASSATPRGSYEQYF; cdr3_nt: TGTGCCAGCAGTGCAACACCGAGAGGGTCCTACGAGCAGTACTTC
clone_size: few; d_call: .; v_call: TRBV20-1; j_call: TRBJ1-5; cdr3_aa: CSARLADYQPQHF; cdr3_nt: TGCAGTGCTAGGCTGGCAGATTATCAGCCCCAGCATTTT